This T cell receptor beta chain was sequenced during a study of technical replicates of blood from a few donors. The CDR3 extends over 15 amino acids. CDR1 SGHRS and CDR2 YFSETQ come from the germline V gene. Trimming took 5 bases from V and 7 from J; bases not matched to a gene: 12. Profiled with immunoSEQ multiplex PCR; TCRdb holds only in-frame clones, not every one. This table has over 60,000 clones, 93% appearing once. Sequences were obtained from T cells isolated from PBMCs. This sequence originates from a human donor in good health. The V and J genes are TRBV5-1 and TRBJ2-1, with 7 nucleotides matching TRBD2. CDR3 nucleotides: TGCGCCAGCAGTGCTGACCCGGGGACTACTAATGAGCAGTTCTTC. It specifies CASSADPGTTNEQFF.